One sample yielded the 26 T cell receptor beta chains listed below, sequenced in a study of identical twins. TCRdb re-called the 5' RACE reads with MiXCR, one entry per CDR3 protein. The table includes a few hundred thousand distinct CDR3 sequences, roughly 12% detected once. These data are also associated with another study on yellow fever vaccine responses in identical twins.

The sample taken for sequencing was CD8+ T cells sorted from blood. The receptors derive from a woman aged 18-29 years in good health.

This clonotype appeared a few times. The chain links TRBV28 to TRBJ2-1, with 9 bases that match TRBD2. CDR1 MDHEN and CDR2 SYDVKM come from the germline V gene. The CDR3 runs to 17 residues. V shed 4 bases and J 8 bases; nucleotides not matched to a gene: 15. As DNA, the CDR3 is TGTGCCAGCAGTTCGCAACTACTCACCGGGACTAGCTATGAGCAGTTCTTC. Translated, it gives CASSSQLLTGTSYEQFF.

This clonotype was recorded a few times. The chain links TRBV4-1 to TRBJ2-3, with 14 bases lining up with TRBD2. The CDR3 has 18 amino acids. The V and J ends lost 1 base and 9 bases, in that order; junction bases with no gene match: 12. CDR1 and CDR2 (germline): MGHRA, YSYEKL. CDR3 amino acids: CASSQAGLAGGVTKTQYF. In nucleotides, the CDR3 is TGCGCCAGCAGCCAAGCAGGACTAGCGGGAGGAGTAACAAAGACGCAGTATTTT.

This clonotype was observed a few times. V is TRBV29-1 and J is TRBJ2-1; 7 positions match TRBD2. CDR1 and CDR2 (germline): SQVTM, ANQGSEA. Trimming took 8 bases from V and 7 from J; bases not matched to a gene: 11. This CDR3 spans 13 amino acids. The CDR3 loop is CSLGEGSGNEQFF. The CDR3 nucleotides read TGCAGCCTAGGGGAGGGATCGGGGAATGAGCAGTTCTTC.

This clonotype was seen a handful of times. The V gene is TRBV29-1, the J gene TRBJ2-1; weak D call: TRBD2 (5 bases). Germline assignment: CDR1 SQVTM and CDR2 ANQGSEA. This CDR3 is built from 15 residues. V lost 6 bases and J lost 0, with 15 bases in between. DNA for the CDR3: TGCAGCGTCGTTGGCGGGTTTCCCTCCTACAATGAGCAGTTCTTC. Its protein product is CSVVGGFPSYNEQFF.

Comment on this clonotype: A read error may produce the germline difference seen at one junction end. The gene calls are TRBV4-1 and TRBJ2-3, with D perhaps TRBD2 (6 bases). The CDR3 spans 14 residues. Per the germline V gene, CDR1 is MGHRA and CDR2 is YSYEKL. The CDR3 is CASSQEGLGNTRYF. DNA for the CDR3: TGCGCCAGCAGCCAAGAGGGACTGGGGAATACGCGGTATTTT.

A few counts support this clonotype. This chain links TRBV10-1 with TRBJ2-1, with D perhaps matching TRBD2 (7 bases). The CDR3 spans 18 residues. Trimming left V 4 bases short and J 0 bases short, with 19 bases between. In germline, CDR1 is WNHNN, CDR2 SYGVQD (reference sequence). The CDR3 protein is CASSARGQGWSSYNEQFF. Here the CDR3 DNA reads TGCGCCAGCAGTGCGCGGGGGCAGGGCTGGAGCTCCTACAATGAGCAGTTCTTC.

This clonotype has more than one count but fewer than ten. V gene TRBV14 combines with J gene TRBJ2-7; D uncertain. CDR3 size: 14 residues. From germline, CDR1 is SGHDN and CDR2 FVKESK. Trimming shortened V by 3 bases and J by 9 bases, and 18 bases separated the two germline ends. DNA for the CDR3: TGTGCCAGCAGCCAGGCCTACTTTGGGGTAGGGCAGTACTTC. Protein sequence: CASSQAYFGVGQYF.

The table lists this clonotype with a few counts. The DNA of the CDR3 is TGTGCCAGCAGCTTGCTCGCGGGAGGTTCAGGTGTAGCCTGGGAGCTGTTTTTT. Its translation: CASSLLAGGSGVAWELFF. The chain joins TRBV11-1 to TRBJ2-2, with 8 bases fitting TRBD2. The CDR3 covers 18 residues. Germline V gives CDR1 SGHAT, CDR2 FQDESV (reference sequence). V trimming: 3 bases; J trimming: 9 bases; junction bases outside the gene matches: 18.

This clonotype was observed many times. V gene TRBV4-1 combines with J gene TRBJ1-4, with D possibly matching TRBD1 (5 bases). V was trimmed by 5 bases and J by 0 bases, leaving 10 bases between them. The germline CDR1 and CDR2 sequences are MGHRA and YSYEKL. CDR3 length equals 15 residues. DNA for the CDR3: TGCGCCAGCAGCGCCCCAGGGACAACTAATGAAAAACTGTTTTTT. Protein product: CASSAPGTTNEKLFF.

The chain recombines TRBV20-1 with TRBJ2-1; maybe TRBD2 (5 bases). Trimming shortened V by 1 base and J by 7 bases, and 14 bases separated the two germline ends. CDR1 DFQATT and CDR2 SNEGSKA come from the germline V gene (reference sequence). This CDR3 region has 14 residues. CDR3 in amino acids: CSARGPLAGNEQFF. The CDR3, as DNA: TGCAGTGCTAGAGGTCCTCTAGCAGGTAATGAGCAGTTCTTC.

This clonotype was observed a few times. V usage is TRBV20-1 and J usage is TRBJ2-1; 10 bases are a match to TRBD2. The CDR3 has 13 amino acids. The trim removed 4 bases at V and 8 bases at J, leaving 5 bases unmatched. Germline loops: CDR1 DFQATT, CDR2 SNEGSKA (reference sequence). CDR3 sequence: CSAKSGGADEQFF. The CDR3, as DNA: TGCAGTGCTAAAAGCGGGGGGGCCGATGAGCAGTTCTTC.

V and J are TRBV5-6 and TRBJ2-7, with no clear D. The V gene's germline CDR1 is SGHDT and CDR2 YYEEEE. V lost 2 bases and J lost 0, with 12 bases in between. There are 15 residues in the CDR3. The CDR3 region has the DNA TGTGCCAGCAGCTTTTCGTGGGAAAGCTCCTACGAGCAGTACTTC. It yields the protein CASSFSWESSYEQYF.

The rearrangement uses TRBV11-2 and TRBJ2-7, with 9 bases that match TRBD2. The CDR3 is made up of 15 amino acids. Per the germline V gene, CDR1 is SGHAT and CDR2 is FQNNGV. V was clipped by 5 bases and J by 4 bases; unmatched bases: 9. The CDR3 reads CASSTRSGSTYEQYF. CDR3 nucleotides: TGTGCCAGCAGCACCCGTAGCGGGAGTACGTACGAGCAGTACTTC. The full variable domain, with the rest looked up from reference TRBV11-2 and TRBJ2-7, is EAGVAQSPRYKIIEKRQSVAFWCNPISGHATLYWYQQILGQGPKLLIQFQNNGVVDDSQLPKDRFSAERLKGVDSTLKIQPAKLEDSAVYLCASSTRSGSTYEQYFGPGTRLTVT.

This clonotype showed up just a few times. The chain links TRBV10-3 to TRBJ1-4, with a weak D call TRBD1 (5 bases). Germline V CDR1 and CDR2: ENHRY, SYGVKD. Between the trimmed V and J ends, which lost 6 bases and 4 bases, there was a span of 15 bases. This CDR3 is 15 amino acids long. The CDR3 nucleotides read TGTGCCATCAGAGACCCGGGGACTAATAATGAAAAACTGTTTTTT. Translation gives CAIRDPGTNNEKLFF.

The chain couples TRBV5-1 to TRBJ2-7; TRBD1 agrees at 8 bases. This CDR3 has 15 amino acids. V lost 4 bases to trimming and J lost 3 bases; unmatched junction nucleotides: 9. Germline CDR1 is SGHRS and CDR2 is YFSETQ. The CDR3 region has the DNA TGCGCCAGCAGCCAAAGACAGGGGCTAGGCTACGAGCAGTACTTC. This encodes CASSQRQGLGYEQYF. The full variable domain, its missing parts supplied by reference TRBV5-1 and TRBJ2-7, is KAGVTQTPRYLIKTRGQQVTLSCSPISGHRSVSWYQQTPGQGLQFLFEYFSETQRNKGNFPGRFSGRQFSNSRSEMNVSTLELGDSALYLCASSQRQGLGYEQYFGPGTRLTVT.

This clonotype was counted a few times. The chain couples TRBV27 to TRBJ2-7; TRBD1 is a possible D gene (5 bases). V lost 2 bases, J lost 6 bases, and 11 bases lay in between. The CDR3 runs to 13 residues. The germline CDR1 and CDR2 sequences are MNHEY and SMNVEV (reference sequence). Here the CDR3 DNA reads TGTGCCAGCAGTTTAACCCAGGGTGCCGAGCAGTACTTC. It codes for CASSLTQGAEQYF.

The chain is built from TRBV12-3 or TRBV12-4 and TRBJ2-4; D possibly corresponds to TRBD2 (7 bases). This CDR3 is built from 12 residues. Trimming took off 5 bases at V and 15 bases at J, with 17 bases between the two ends. The CDR3 loop reads CASSEGGPGTYF. Here the CDR3 DNA reads TGTGCCAGCAGTGAGGGGGGGCCCGGGACGTACTTC.

V is TRBV18 and J is TRBJ2-3; 8 nucleotides agree with TRBD2. CDR1 is KGHSH, CDR2 LQKENI, per germline. The length of the CDR3 is 19 residues. J gave up 0 bases and V 6 bases, and 17 bases lay outside the gene matches. Written as DNA, the CDR3 is TGTGCCAGCTCCCCCACCGATAGCGGGGTTCGCAAGAGCACAGATACGCAGTATTTT. Its protein is CASSPTDSGVRKSTDTQYF.

Here the CDR3 reads CASSLSSGTGQFF. CDR3 sequence (DNA): TGTGCCAGCAGCTTGAGTAGTGGGACAGGCCAGTTCTTC. The chain has TRBV5-5 and TRBJ2-1, with 8 nucleotides matching TRBD1. CDR1 and CDR2 from the germline V gene are SGHKS and YYEKEE (reference sequence). The CDR3 consists of 13 residues. V lost 1 base to trimming and J lost 13 bases; unmatched junction nucleotides: 7.

At least ten counts were recorded for this clonotype. The gene calls are TRBV5-4 and TRBJ2-7; D unresolved. Trimming removed 0 bases at V and 3 bases at J, with 10 bases between. Germline lookup yields CDR1 SGHNT and CDR2 YYREEE (reference sequence). The CDR3 length is 14 residues. CDR3: CASSLGREDYEQYF. CDR3 nucleotide sequence: TGTGCCAGCAGCTTGGGGAGAGAAGACTACGAGCAGTACTTC.

This sequence joins TRBV7-9 and TRBJ2-2; D may be TRBD1 (6 bases). V lost 6 bases to trimming and J lost 1 base, with 9 bases between them. Germline CDR1 reads SEHNR; CDR2 reads FQNEAQ (reference sequence). The CDR3 is 14 amino acids. The CDR3 protein is CASSWDKNTGELFF. The CDR3 nucleotides are TGTGCCAGCAGTTGGGACAAGAACACCGGGGAGCTGTTTTTT. The entire variable domain, with the rest obtained from reference TRBV7-9 and TRBJ2-2, is as follows: DTGVSQNPRHKITKRGQNVTFRCDPISEHNRLYWYRQTLGQGPEFLTYFQNEAQLEKSRLLSDRFSAERPKGSFSTLEIQRTEQGDSAMYLCASSWDKNTGELFFGEGSRLTVL.

V usage is TRBV7-6 and J usage is TRBJ1-1; the D is unclear. Between the trimmed V and J ends, which lost 1 base and 1 base, there was a span of 13 bases. This CDR3 is 16 amino acids long. The germline gives CDR1 SGHVS, CDR2 FNYEAQ. CDR3 coding DNA: TGTGCCAGCAGCTTAGTCGGAGGGAGGGAGAACACTGAAGCTTTCTTT. It yields the protein CASSLVGGRENTEAFF.

This clonotype showed up just a few times. This chain joins TRBV4-1 and TRBJ1-1; D might be TRBD1 (5 bases). V lost 4 bases and J 4 bases, leaving 10 bases between the germline ends. CDR1 MGHRA and CDR2 YSYEKL come from the germline V gene. The CDR3 has 13 amino acids. The CDR3 DNA is TGCGCCAGCAGCCCAGGGATAAGCACTGAAGCTTTCTTT. Protein: CASSPGISTEAFF.

The J gene is TRBJ2-7, the V gene TRBV2, with D perhaps matching TRBD2 (5 bases). Trimming removed 3 bases from V and 3 bases from J, with 18 bases in between. Germline CDR1 and CDR2: SNHLY and FYNNEI. There are 16 residues in the CDR3. The CDR3 nucleotides read TGTGCCAGCAGTGATGGGAGACTGGGATCAGGCTACGAGCAGTACGTC. Its protein product is CASSDGRLGSGYEQYV.

The table lists this clonotype with a few counts. V gene TRBV6-2 or TRBV6-3 combines with J gene TRBJ2-2; D is possibly TRBD2 (5 bases). The ends were cut back, 8 bases at V and 7 bases at J, with 17 bases in the middle. CDR1 and CDR2 (germline): MNHEY, SVGEGT. The CDR3 sequence is 14 residues long. DNA of the CDR3: TGTGCCAGCGGGGAGACTTTTGGTAACGGGGAGCTGTTTTTT. Protein: CASGETFGNGELFF.

This clonotype was observed at least ten times. The chain joins TRBV2 to TRBJ2-1; a possible D gene is TRBD2 (6 bases). The CDR3 is 13 residues long. Trimming stripped 4 bases from V and 5 bases from J, with 9 bases between. CDR1 SNHLY and CDR2 FYNNEI come from the germline V gene. CDR3 sequence: CASSAGENNEQFF. For the CDR3, the DNA is TGTGCCAGCAGTGCGGGGGAGAACAATGAGCAGTTCTTC.